Below are 19 T cell receptor beta chains sequenced from a single sample in a study of human T cells and chemical hapten exposure. The time point: patch test 1, 2 weeks after DPC sensitization. Treatment specified: therapeutic diphenylcyclopropenone sensitization with weekly scalp DPC. The starting material, unfractionated whole blood, was used for total RNA extraction. TCRdb recomputed calls from the RACE reads with MiXCR, one row per CDR3 protein. The table records fewer than 45,000 distinct CDR3 sequences, over 3.5% of them present only once. The source material was whole blood, sampled in connection with sensitization to the hapten diphenylcyclopropenone (DPC). Receptors were obtained from a man aged 45-65 years with alopecia areata. Some clones in this sample may be carry-over from other donors' samples.

This clonotype occurred many times. The genes are TRBV20-1 and TRBJ2-7; D remains ambiguous. Germline CDR1 reads DFQATT; CDR2 reads SNEGSKA (reference sequence). V lost 6 bases to trimming and J lost 2 bases, with 11 bases between them. The CDR3 spans 12 residues. CDR3 amino acids: CSASRRTYEQYF. The CDR3 nucleotides are TGCAGTGCCTCGAGGCGTACCTACGAGCAGTACTTC.

This clonotype was observed many times. The chain joins TRBV12-3 or TRBV12-4 to TRBJ2-1, with D uncertain. The CDR3 sequence is 15 residues long. V was trimmed by 6 bases and J by 0 bases, leaving 12 bases between them. The CDR3 reads CASSPGADSYNEQFF. In nucleotides, the CDR3 is TGTGCCAGCAGCCCTGGAGCTGACTCCTACAATGAGCAGTTCTTC.

The sample holds many counts of this clonotype. CDR3 amino acids: CSARDRGLIQVADTQYF. CDR3 nucleotide sequence: TGCAGTGCTAGAGACAGGGGGTTAATTCAAGTGGCAGATACGCAGTATTTT. V gene TRBV20-1 combines with J gene TRBJ2-3; TRBD1 agrees at 7 bases. V trimming: 0 bases; J trimming: 4 bases; junction bases outside the gene matches: 13. CDR3 size: 17 residues. Germline V gene lookup returns CDR1 DFQATT and CDR2 SNEGSKA (reference sequence).

This chain uses TRBV5-1 with TRBJ2-1; 11 nucleotides align to TRBD2. Germline CDR1 is SGHRS and CDR2 is YFSETQ. The junction had 6 bases not matched to a gene; V was cut back by 0 bases and J by 7 bases. The CDR3 length is 16 residues. CDR3 sequence reads: CASSLAPSGGNNEQFF. The DNA for the CDR3 is TGCGCCAGCAGCTTGGCCCCTAGCGGGGGGAATAATGAGCAGTTCTTC.

The chain joins TRBV15 to TRBJ2-1; 12 bases match TRBD2. The CDR3 totals 20 residues. The germline V gene has CDR1 LNHNV and CDR2 YYDKDF (reference sequence). With 0 bases clipped from V and 0 bases from J, the junction kept 9 bases outside the gene matches. This CDR3 reads CATSRDLTSGRISSYNEQFF. CDR3 DNA sequence: TGTGCCACCAGCAGAGACCTGACTAGCGGGAGAATAAGCTCCTACAATGAGCAGTTCTTC.

This clonotype was counted between two and nine times. V usage is TRBV9 and J usage is TRBJ2-4; the D gene could be TRBD1 or TRBD2 (5 bases each). Germline V gene data show CDR1 as SGDLS and CDR2 as YYNGEE. Trimming stripped 4 bases from V and 6 bases from J, with 17 bases between. This CDR3 is built from 15 residues. CDR3 in amino acids: CASSKNTGTANIQYF. As DNA, the CDR3 is TGTGCCAGCAGCAAGAATACCGGGACCGCAAACATTCAGTACTTC.

Many counts were recorded for this clonotype. This chain links TRBV15 with TRBJ1-6, with TRBD1 matching over 8 bases. Germline CDR1 is LNHNV and CDR2 is YYDKDF (reference sequence). CDR3 length: 15 amino acids. V was clipped by 3 bases and J by 8 bases; unmatched bases: 6. The CDR3 loop is CATSSEGTGYSPLHF. In DNA, the CDR3 is TGTGCCACCAGCAGCGAGGGGACAGGTTATTCACCCCTCCACTTT.

The sample holds many counts of this clonotype. The V gene is TRBV7-9, the J gene TRBJ1-4; D is uncertain. Trimming cost V 0 bases and J 8 bases, with 10 bases left between them. The germline CDR1 and CDR2 sequences are SEHNR and FQNEAQ (reference sequence). The CDR3 covers 14 residues. Here the CDR3 reads CASSLASGGEKLFF. In nucleotides, the CDR3 is TGTGCCAGCAGCTTAGCCTCAGGCGGGGAAAAACTGTTTTTT.

This clonotype was seen ten or more times. The V call is TRBV10-3, the J call TRBJ2-1, with D uncertain. Trimming took off 4 bases at V and 5 bases at J, with 3 bases between the two ends. CDR1 and CDR2 from the germline V gene are ENHRY and SYGVKD. CDR3 length: 11 residues. DNA of the CDR3: TGTGCCATCAGTGGGGACAATGAGCAGTTCTTC. It is translated as CAISGDNEQFF.

This clonotype was seen at least ten times. Written as DNA, the CDR3 is TGTGCCAGCAGCTTAAACGGGATTATGTTTGAGCAGTTCTTC. As protein: CASSLNGIMFEQFF. The genes are TRBV11-2 and TRBJ2-1, with a possible D match to TRBD2 (5 bases). The V and J ends lost 2 bases and 9 bases respectively, with 14 bases between them. Germline lookup yields CDR1 SGHAT and CDR2 FQNNGV. The CDR3 is 14 amino acids.

This clonotype was seen once. This chain links TRBV5-4 with TRBJ1-5; TRBD1 aligns across 7 bases. The germline V gene has CDR1 SGHNT and CDR2 YYREEE (reference sequence). The CDR3 extends over 14 amino acids. V lost 4 bases to trimming and J lost 8 bases; unmatched junction nucleotides: 9. The CDR3: CASSRQGPREPQHF. DNA for the CDR3: TGTGCCAGCAGCCGACAGGGACCCAGAGAGCCCCAGCATTTT.

This clonotype was observed at least ten times. The V call is TRBV4-2, the J call TRBJ2-2; 8 bases agree with TRBD2. The CDR3 is 18 amino acids. The junction had 11 bases not matched to a gene; V was cut back by 1 base and J by 4 bases. Germline V gene data show CDR1 as LGHNA and CDR2 as YNFKEQ. CDR3 coding DNA: TGTGCCAGCAGCCAAGCCGACCAAGCGGGAGCGGGCACCGGGGAGCTGTTTTTT. It encodes CASSQADQAGAGTGELFF.

This clonotype has ten or more counts. This sequence joins TRBV12-3 or TRBV12-4 and TRBJ2-5; D is uncertain. The CDR3 contains 13 residues. Trimming cost V 8 bases and J 4 bases, with 14 bases left between them. The DNA of the CDR3 is TGTGCCAGCGGGGTCGTTCACTTAGAGACCCAGTACTTC. This encodes CASGVVHLETQYF.

This clonotype occurred many times. The rearrangement uses TRBV20-1 and TRBJ1-5, with TRBD1 matching over 7 bases. The CDR3 spans 14 residues. Germline lookup yields CDR1 DFQATT and CDR2 SNEGSKA (reference sequence). The V gene end was trimmed by 3 bases and the J gene end by 6 bases; junction bases not matched to a gene: 8. The CDR3 loop reads CSASKTAGGQPQHF. The CDR3 region has the DNA TGCAGTGCTAGTAAAACTGCAGGGGGTCAGCCCCAGCATTTT.

This clonotype was detected many times. The J gene is TRBJ2-7, the V gene TRBV20-1; 8 positions match TRBD1. This CDR3 is built from 12 residues. Germline values: CDR1 DFQATT, CDR2 SNEGSKA (reference sequence). V lost 1 base to trimming and J lost 6 bases; unmatched junction nucleotides: 2. The CDR3 region has the DNA TGCAGTGCTAGAGTGACAGGGGTCGAGCAGTACTTC. Its protein is CSARVTGVEQYF.

This clonotype was detected many times. The CDR3 bases are TGTGCCAGCAGTTTATTAGCTGGGACAGGGTACACTGAAGCTTTCTTT. It translates to CASSLLAGTGYTEAFF. The rearrangement uses TRBV27 and TRBJ1-1; 9 nucleotides align to TRBD1. V lost 1 base to trimming and J lost 3 bases; unmatched junction nucleotides: 6. This CDR3 contains 16 residues. Germline V lookup: CDR1 MNHEY, CDR2 SMNVEV (reference sequence).

This clonotype appeared many times. The genes are TRBV10-2 and TRBJ1-4; 9 positions match TRBD1. The CDR3 runs 14 residues. CDR1 and CDR2 from the germline V gene are WSHSY and SAAADI. V lost 5 bases and J lost 2; bases outside the gene matches: 0. Here the CDR3 DNA reads TGCGCCAGCAGTACAGGGGGCACTAATGAAAAACTGTTTTTT. It yields the protein CASSTGGTNEKLFF.

This clonotype was recorded many times. This chain uses TRBV24-1 with TRBJ2-1, with D perhaps TRBD2 (5 bases). CDR1 is KGHDR and CDR2 is SFDVKD in the germline V gene. Trimming cost V 6 bases and J 2 bases, with 16 bases left between them. The CDR3 sequence is 16 residues long. This CDR3 is CATSIGGLTPYNEQFF. DNA for the CDR3: TGTGCCACCAGTATAGGCGGGCTAACACCCTACAATGAGCAGTTCTTC.

There are many counts of this clonotype. This chain uses TRBV3-1 with TRBJ2-4; the match to TRBD2 covers 7 bases. This CDR3 is 15 amino acids long. V dropped 5 bases and J dropped 2; count of bases not matched to a gene: 6. Per germline, CDR1 LGHDT and CDR2 YNNKEL (reference sequence). The CDR3 loop reads CASSELADTKNIQYF. CDR3 in DNA: TGTGCCAGCAGCGAGCTAGCGGATACCAAAAACATTCAGTACTTC.